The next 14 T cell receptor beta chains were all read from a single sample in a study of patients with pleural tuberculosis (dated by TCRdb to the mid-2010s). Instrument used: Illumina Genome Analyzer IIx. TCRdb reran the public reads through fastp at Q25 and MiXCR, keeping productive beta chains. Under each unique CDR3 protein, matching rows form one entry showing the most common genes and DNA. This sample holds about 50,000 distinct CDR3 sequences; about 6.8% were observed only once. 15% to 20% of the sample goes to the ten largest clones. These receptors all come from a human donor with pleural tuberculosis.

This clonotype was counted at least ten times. This chain's CDR3 is CATLEDGSSNGYTF. The CDR3, as DNA: TGTGCCACCCTGGAGGACGGGAGTTCGAATGGCTACACCTTC. This chain joins TRBV10-3 and TRBJ1-2, with no clear D. V shed 10 bases and J shed 6 bases, with 21 bases lying between them. This CDR3 comprises 14 residues. Germline V gives CDR1 ENHRY, CDR2 SYGVKD.

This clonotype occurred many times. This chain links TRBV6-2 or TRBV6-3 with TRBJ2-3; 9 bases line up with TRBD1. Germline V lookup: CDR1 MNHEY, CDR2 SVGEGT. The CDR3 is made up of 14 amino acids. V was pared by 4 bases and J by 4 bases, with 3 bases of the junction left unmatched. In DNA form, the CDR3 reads TGTGCCAGCAGTTCAGGACAGGGGTCAGATACGCAGTATTTT. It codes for CASSSGQGSDTQYF.

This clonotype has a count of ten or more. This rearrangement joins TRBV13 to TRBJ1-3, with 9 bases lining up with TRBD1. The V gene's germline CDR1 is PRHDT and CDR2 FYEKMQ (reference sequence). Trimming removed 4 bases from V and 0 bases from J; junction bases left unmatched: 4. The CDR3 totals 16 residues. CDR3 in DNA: TGTGCCAGCAGCTGGACAGGGGCCCGCTCTGGAAACACCATATATTTT. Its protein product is CASSWTGARSGNTIYF.

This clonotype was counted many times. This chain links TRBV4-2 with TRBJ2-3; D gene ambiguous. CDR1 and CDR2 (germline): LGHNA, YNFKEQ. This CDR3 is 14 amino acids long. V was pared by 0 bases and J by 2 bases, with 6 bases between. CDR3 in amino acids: CASSQDQVTDTQYF. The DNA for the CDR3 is TGTGCCAGCAGCCAAGATCAAGTCACAGATACGCAGTATTTT.

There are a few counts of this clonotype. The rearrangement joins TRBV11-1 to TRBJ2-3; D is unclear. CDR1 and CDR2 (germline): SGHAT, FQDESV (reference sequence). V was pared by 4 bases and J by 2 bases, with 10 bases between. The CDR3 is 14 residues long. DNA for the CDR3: TGTGCCAGCAGCTCGGACGGATACACAGATACGCAGTATTTT. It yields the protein CASSSDGYTDTQYF.

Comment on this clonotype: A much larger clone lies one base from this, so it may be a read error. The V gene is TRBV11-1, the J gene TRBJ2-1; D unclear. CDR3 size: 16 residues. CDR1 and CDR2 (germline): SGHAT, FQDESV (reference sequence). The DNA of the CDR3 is TGTGCCGGCAGCACCAACAGAATGCTCTCCTACAATGAGCAGTTCTTC. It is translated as CAGSTNRMLSYNEQFF. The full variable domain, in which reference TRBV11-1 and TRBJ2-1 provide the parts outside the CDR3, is EAEVAQSPRYKITEKSQAVAFWCDPISGHATLYWYRQILGQGPELLVQFQDESVVDDSQLPKDRFSAERLKGVDSTLKIQPAELGDSAMYLCAGSTNRMLSYNEQFFGPGTRLTVL.

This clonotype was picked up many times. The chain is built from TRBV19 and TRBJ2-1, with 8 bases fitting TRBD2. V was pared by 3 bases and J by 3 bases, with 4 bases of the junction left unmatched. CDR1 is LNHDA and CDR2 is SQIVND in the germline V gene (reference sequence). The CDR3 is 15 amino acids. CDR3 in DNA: TGTGCCAGTAGTATTAAGAGCGGGAGCTACAATGAGCAGTTCTTC. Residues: CASSIKSGSYNEQFF. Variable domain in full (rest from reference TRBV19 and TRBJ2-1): DGGITQSPKYLFRKEGQNVTLSCEQNLNHDAMYWYRQDPGQGLRLIYYSQIVNDFQKGDIAEGYSVSREKKESFPLTVTSAQKNPTAFYLCASSIKSGSYNEQFFGPGTRLTVL.

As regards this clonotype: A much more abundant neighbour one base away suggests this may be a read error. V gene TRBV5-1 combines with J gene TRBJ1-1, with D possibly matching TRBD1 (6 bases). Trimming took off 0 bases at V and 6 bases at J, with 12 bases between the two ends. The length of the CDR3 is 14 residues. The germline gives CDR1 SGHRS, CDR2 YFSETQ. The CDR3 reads CASSLEGQYAEAFF. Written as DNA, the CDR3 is TGCGCCAGCAGCTTGGAGGGACAATACGCTGAAGCTTTCTTT.

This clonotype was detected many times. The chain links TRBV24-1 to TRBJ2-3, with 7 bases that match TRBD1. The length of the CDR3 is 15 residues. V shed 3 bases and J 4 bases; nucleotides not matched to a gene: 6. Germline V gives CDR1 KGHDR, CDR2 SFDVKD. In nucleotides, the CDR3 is TGTGCCACCAGTGATACCCGACAGGGATCAGATACGCAGTATTTT. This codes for CATSDTRQGSDTQYF.

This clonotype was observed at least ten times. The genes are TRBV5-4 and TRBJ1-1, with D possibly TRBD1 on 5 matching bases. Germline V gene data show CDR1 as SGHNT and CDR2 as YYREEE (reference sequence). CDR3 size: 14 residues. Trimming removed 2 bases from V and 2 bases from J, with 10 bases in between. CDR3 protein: CASSLGTGNTEAFF. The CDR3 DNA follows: TGTGCCAGCAGCTTAGGGACGGGCAACACTGAAGCTTTCTTT.

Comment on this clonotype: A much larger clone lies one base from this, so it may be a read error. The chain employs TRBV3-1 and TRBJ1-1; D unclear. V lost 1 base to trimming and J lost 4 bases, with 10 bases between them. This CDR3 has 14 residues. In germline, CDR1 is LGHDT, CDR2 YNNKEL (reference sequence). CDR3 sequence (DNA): TGTGCCAGCAGCCAAGCCTTGCGGAGCACTGAAGCTTTCTTT. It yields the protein CASSQALRSTEAFF.

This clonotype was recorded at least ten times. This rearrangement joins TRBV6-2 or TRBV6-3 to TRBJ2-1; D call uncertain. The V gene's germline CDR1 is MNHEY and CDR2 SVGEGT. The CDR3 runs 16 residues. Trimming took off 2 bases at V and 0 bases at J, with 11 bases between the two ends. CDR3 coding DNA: TGTGCCAGCAGTTACACCTACAGTAGCTCCTACAATGAGCAGTTCTTC. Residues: CASSYTYSSSYNEQFF.

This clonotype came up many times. CDR3 loop: CASRWGQGTNYGYTF. The DNA for the CDR3 is TGTGCCAGCAGATGGGGACAGGGAACTAACTATGGCTACACCTTC. The rearrangement links TRBV2 to TRBJ1-2, with 9 bases matching TRBD1. V lost 6 bases to trimming and J lost 0 bases; unmatched junction nucleotides: 5. There are 15 residues in the CDR3. The germline V gene has CDR1 SNHLY and CDR2 FYNNEI.

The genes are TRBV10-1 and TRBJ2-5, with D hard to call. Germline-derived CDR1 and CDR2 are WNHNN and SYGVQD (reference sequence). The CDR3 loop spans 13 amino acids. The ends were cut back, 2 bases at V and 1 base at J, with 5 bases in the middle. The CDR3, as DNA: TGCGCCAGCAGTGAGACGATCCAAGAGACCCAGTACTTC. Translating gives CASSETIQETQYF.